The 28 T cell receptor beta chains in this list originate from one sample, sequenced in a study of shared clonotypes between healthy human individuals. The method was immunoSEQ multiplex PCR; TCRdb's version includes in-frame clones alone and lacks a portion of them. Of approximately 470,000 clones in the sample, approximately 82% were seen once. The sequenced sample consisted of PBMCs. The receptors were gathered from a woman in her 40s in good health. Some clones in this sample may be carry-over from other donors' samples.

The CDR3 DNA follows: TGTGCCAGCAGCTCTAGAAATAGCGGCCCCTACGAGCAGTACTTC. Protein sequence: CASSSRNSGPYEQYF. The chain combines TRBV11-2 with TRBJ2-7; tentative D call: TRBD2 (6 bases). The V end was cut by 4 bases, the J end by 2 bases, with 15 bases between. The CDR3 consists of 15 residues. The germline gives CDR1 SGHAT, CDR2 FQNNGV.

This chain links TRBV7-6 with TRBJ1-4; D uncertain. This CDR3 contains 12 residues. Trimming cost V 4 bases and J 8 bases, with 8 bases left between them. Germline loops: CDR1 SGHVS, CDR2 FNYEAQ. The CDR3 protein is CASSSTNEKLFF. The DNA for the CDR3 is TGTGCCAGCAGCTCCACCAACGAAAAACTGTTTTTT.

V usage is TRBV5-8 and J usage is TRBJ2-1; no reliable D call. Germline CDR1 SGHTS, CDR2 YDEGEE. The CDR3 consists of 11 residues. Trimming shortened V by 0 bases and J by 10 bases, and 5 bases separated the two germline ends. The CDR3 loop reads CASSLVREQFF. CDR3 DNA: TGTGCCAGCAGCTTGGTGAGGGAGCAGTTCTTC.

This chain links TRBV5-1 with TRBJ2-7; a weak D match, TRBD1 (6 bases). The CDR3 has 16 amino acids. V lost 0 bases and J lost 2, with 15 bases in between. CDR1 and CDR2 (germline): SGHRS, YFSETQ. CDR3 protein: CASSLARGRGTYEQYF. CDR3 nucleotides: TGCGCCAGCAGCTTGGCCCGCGGCAGGGGAACCTACGAGCAGTACTTC.

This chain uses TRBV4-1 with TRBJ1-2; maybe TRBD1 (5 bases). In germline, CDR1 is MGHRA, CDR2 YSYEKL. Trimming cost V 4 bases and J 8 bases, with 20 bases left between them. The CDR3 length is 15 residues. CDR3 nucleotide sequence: TGCGCCAGCAGCCCTCTATTACGGGGAGGGGAAGGCTACACCTTC. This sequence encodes CASSPLLRGGEGYTF.

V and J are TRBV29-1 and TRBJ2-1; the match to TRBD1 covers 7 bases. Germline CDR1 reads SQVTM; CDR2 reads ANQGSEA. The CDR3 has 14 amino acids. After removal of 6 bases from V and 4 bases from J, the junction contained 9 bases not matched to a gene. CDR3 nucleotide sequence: TGCAGCGTCGCCAAGACAGGGAATTACAATGAGCAGTTCTTC. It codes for CSVAKTGNYNEQFF.

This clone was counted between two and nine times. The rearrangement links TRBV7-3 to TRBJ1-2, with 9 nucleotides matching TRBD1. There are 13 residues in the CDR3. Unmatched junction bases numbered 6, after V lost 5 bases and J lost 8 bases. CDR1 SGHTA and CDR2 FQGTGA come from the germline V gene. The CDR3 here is CASSPTGGVGYTF. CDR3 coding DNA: TGTGCCAGCAGCCCGACAGGGGGTGTCGGCTACACCTTC.

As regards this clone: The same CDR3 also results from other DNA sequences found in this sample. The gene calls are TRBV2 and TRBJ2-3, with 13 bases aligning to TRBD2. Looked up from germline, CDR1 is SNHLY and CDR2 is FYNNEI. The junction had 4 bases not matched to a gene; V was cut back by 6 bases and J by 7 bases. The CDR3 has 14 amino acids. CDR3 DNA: TGTGCCAGCAGGGCGACTAGCGGGAGGTATACGCAGTATTTT. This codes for CASRATSGRYTQYF.

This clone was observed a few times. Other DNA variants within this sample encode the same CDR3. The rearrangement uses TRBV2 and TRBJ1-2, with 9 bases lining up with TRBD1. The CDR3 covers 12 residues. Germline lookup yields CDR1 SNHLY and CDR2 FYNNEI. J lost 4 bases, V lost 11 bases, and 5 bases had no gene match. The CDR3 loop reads CAGTGRSYGYTF. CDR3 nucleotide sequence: TGTGCCGGGACAGGGAGGTCCTATGGCTACACCTTC.

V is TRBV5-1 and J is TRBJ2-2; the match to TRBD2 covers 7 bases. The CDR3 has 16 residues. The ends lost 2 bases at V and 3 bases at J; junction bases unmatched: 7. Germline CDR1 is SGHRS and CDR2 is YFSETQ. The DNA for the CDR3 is TGCGCCAGCAGCTTAGACGGGGACTATTACACCGGGGAGCTGTTTTTT. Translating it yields CASSLDGDYYTGELFF.

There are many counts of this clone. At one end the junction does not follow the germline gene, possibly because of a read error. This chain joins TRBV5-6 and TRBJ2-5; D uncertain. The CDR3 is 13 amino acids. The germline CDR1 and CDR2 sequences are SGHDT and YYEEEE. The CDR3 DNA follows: TGCGCCAGCAGCCCGATACAGACAGAGACCCAGTACTTC. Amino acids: CASSPIQTETQYF.

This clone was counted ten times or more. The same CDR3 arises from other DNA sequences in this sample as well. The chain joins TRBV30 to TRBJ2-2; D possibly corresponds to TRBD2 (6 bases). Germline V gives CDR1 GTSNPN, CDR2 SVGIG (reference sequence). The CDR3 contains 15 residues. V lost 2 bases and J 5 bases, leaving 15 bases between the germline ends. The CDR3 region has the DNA TGTGCCTGGAGTCGGCTAGCGACCATAACCGGGGAGCTGTTTTTT. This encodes CAWSRLATITGELFF. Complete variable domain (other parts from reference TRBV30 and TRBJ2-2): SQTIHQWPATLVQPVGSPLSLECTVEGTSNPNLYWYRQAAGRGLQLLFYSVGIGQISSEVPQNLSASRPQDRQFILSSKKLLLSDSGFYLCAWSRLATITGELFFGEGSRLTVL.

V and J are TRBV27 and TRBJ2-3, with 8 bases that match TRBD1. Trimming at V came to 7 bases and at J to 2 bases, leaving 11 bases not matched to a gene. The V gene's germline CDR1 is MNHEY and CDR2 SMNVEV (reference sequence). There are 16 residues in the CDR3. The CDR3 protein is CASTPGAGGHTDTQYF. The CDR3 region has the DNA TGTGCCAGCACCCCTGGGGCAGGGGGCCACACAGATACGCAGTATTTT.

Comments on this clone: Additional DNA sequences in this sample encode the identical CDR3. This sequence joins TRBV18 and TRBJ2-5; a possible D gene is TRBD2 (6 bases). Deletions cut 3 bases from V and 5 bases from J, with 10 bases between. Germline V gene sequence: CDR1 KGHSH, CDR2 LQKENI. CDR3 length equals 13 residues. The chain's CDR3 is CASSPDAGETQYF. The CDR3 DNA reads TGTGCCAGCTCACCGGATGCGGGGGAGACCCAGTACTTC.

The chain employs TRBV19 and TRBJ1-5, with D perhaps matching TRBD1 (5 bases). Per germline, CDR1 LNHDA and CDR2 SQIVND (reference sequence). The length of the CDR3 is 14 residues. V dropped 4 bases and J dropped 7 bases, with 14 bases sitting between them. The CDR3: CASSTLGGEQPQHF. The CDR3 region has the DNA TGTGCCAGTAGTACCTTGGGGGGAGAGCAGCCCCAGCATTTT. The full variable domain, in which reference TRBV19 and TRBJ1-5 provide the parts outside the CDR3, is DGGITQSPKYLFRKEGQNVTLSCEQNLNHDAMYWYRQDPGQGLRLIYYSQIVNDFQKGDIAEGYSVSREKKESFPLTVTSAQKNPTAFYLCASSTLGGEQPQHFGDGTRLSIL.

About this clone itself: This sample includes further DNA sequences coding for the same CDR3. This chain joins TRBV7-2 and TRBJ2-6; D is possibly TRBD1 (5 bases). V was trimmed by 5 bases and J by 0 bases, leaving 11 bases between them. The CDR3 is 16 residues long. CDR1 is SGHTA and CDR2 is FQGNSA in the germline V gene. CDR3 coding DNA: TGTGCCAGCAGCAAAAAAGGGGTCTCTGGGGCCAACGTCCTGACTTTC. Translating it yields CASSKKGVSGANVLTF.

CDR3 loop: CASSSPSPHYEQYF. The CDR3 nucleotides are TGTGCCAGCAGTTCCCCAAGCCCCCACTACGAGCAGTACTTC. This sequence joins TRBV28 and TRBJ2-7; no clear D gene. This CDR3 has 14 residues. Trimming shortened V by 4 bases and J by 3 bases, and 13 bases separated the two germline ends. Germline CDR1 reads MDHEN; CDR2 reads SYDVKM.

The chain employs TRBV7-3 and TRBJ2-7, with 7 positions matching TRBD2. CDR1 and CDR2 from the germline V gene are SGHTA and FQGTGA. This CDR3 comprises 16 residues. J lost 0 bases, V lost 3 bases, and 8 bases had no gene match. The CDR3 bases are TGTGCCAGCAGCTTTCAGGCGGGAGTCCCCTCCTACGAGCAGTACTTC. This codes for CASSFQAGVPSYEQYF.

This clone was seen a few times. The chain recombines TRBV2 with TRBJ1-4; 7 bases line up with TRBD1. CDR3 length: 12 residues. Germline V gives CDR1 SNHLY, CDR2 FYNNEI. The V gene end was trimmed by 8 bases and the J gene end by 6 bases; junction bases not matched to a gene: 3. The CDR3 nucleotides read TGTGCCAGCCGACAGGGCTATGAAAAACTGTTTTTT. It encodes CASRQGYEKLFF.

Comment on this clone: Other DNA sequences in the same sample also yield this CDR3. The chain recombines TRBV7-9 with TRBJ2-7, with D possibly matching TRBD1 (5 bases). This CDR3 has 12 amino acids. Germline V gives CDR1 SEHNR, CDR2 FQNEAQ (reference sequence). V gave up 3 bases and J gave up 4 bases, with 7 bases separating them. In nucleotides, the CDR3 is TGTGCCAGCAGCTTGCAGGGTTACGAGCAGTACTTC. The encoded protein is CASSLQGYEQYF.

This CDR3 reads CASSWVGRAINEQFF. DNA of the CDR3: TGTGCCAGCAGCTGGGTCGGGAGGGCCATCAATGAGCAGTTCTTC. The gene calls are TRBV7-2 and TRBJ2-1; TRBD2 matches at 8 bases. CDR1 is SGHTA, CDR2 FQGNSA, per germline. The ends lost 4 bases at V and 6 bases at J; junction bases unmatched: 8. The CDR3 runs 15 residues.

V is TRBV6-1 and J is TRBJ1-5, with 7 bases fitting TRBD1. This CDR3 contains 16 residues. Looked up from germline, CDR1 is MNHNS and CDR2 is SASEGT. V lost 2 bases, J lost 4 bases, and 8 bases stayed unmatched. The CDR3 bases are TGTGCCAGCAGTGAAACCGACAGGGTGGGGAATCAGCCCCAGCATTTT. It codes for CASSETDRVGNQPQHF.

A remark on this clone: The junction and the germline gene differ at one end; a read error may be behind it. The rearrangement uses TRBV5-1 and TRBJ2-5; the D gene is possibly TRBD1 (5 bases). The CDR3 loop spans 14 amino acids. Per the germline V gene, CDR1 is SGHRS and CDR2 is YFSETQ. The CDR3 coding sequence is TGCGCCAGCAGCTTGATCCCAGGACAAGAGACCCAGCACTTC. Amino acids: CASSLIPGQETQHF.

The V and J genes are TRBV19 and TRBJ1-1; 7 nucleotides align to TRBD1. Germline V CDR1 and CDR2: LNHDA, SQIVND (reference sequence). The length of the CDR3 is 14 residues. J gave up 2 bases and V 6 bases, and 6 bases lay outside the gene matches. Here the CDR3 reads CASRNRGRNTEAFF. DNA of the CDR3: TGTGCCAGTAGAAACAGGGGCCGCAACACTGAAGCTTTCTTT.

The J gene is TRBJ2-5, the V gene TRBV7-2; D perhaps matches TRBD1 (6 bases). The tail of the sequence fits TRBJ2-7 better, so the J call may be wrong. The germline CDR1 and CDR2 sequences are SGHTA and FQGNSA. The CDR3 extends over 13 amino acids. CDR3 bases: TGTGCCAGCAGCTCACAGGGAGCCTACGAGCAGTACTTC. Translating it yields CASSSQGAYEQYF.

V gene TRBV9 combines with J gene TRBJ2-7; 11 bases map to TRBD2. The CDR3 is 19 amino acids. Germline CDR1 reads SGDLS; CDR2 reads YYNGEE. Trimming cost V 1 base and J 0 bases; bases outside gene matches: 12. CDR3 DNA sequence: TGTGCCAGCAGCGTACCCCCCCCTAGCGGGAGGAGGAGCTCCTACGAGCAGTACTTC. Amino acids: CASSVPPPSGRRSSYEQYF.

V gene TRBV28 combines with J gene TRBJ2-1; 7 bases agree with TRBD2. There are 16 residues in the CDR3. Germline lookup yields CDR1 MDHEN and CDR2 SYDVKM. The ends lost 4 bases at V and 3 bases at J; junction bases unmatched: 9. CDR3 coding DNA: TGTGCCAGCAGTTCCTTAACCGCGGGAGACTACAATGAGCAGTTCTTC. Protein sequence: CASSSLTAGDYNEQFF.

CDR3 in amino acids: CASSEMGLAGGPQYF. CDR3 sequence (DNA): TGTGCCAGCAGTGAAATGGGACTAGCGGGAGGGCCTCAGTACTTC. This chain connects TRBV6-1 to TRBJ2-7, with 16 bases identical to TRBD2. The V and J ends lost 2 bases and 10 bases, in that order; junction bases with no gene match: 5. This CDR3 spans 15 amino acids. Germline V gene data show CDR1 as MNHNS and CDR2 as SASEGT.